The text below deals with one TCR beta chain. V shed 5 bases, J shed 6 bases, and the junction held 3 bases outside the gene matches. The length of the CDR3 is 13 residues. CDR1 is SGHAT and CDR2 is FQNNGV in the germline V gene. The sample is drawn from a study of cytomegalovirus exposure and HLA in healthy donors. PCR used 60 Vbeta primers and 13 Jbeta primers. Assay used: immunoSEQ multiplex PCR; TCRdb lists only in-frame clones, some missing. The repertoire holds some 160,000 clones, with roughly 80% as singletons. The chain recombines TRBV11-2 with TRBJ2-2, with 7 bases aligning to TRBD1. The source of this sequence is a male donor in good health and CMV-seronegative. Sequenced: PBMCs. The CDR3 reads CASSTGTAGELFF. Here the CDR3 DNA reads TGTGCCAGCAGCACCGGGACAGCCGGGGAGCTGTTTTTT.